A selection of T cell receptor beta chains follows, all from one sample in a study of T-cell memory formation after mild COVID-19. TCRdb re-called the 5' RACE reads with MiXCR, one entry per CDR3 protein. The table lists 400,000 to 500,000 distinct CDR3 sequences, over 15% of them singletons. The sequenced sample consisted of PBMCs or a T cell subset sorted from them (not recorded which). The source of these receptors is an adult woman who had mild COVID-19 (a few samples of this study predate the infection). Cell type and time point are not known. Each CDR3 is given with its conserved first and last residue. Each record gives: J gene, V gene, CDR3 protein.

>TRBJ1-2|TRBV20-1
CSAAPGTHYGYTF
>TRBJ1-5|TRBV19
CASSMDTGFQPQHF
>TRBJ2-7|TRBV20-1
CSARGGVSYEQYF
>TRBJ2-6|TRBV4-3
CASSQGAGNPLTSGANVLTF
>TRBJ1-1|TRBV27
CASSLARGPEAFF
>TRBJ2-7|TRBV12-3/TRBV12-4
CASSLASPSYEQYF
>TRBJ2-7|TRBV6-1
CASSELNYEQYF
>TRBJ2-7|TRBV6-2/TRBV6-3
CASSYSMSHPNGQYF
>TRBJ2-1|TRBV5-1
CASSGLAGGPLYNEQFF
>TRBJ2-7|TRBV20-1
CSARIQRAYEQYF
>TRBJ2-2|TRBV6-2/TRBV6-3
CASSYSNLAGVVGELFF
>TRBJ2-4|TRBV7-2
CASSLPMGAKNIQYF
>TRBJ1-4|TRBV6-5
CASSRTALREKLFF
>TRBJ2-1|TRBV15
CATSTGLAGESSYNEQFF
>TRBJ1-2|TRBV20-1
CSASLEGLYYGYTF
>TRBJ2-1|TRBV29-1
CSVQEGAGDEQFF
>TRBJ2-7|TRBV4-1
CASSQPWNLNEQYF
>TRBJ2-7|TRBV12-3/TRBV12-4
CASRLSGSGGLAYEQYF